This T cell receptor beta chain was profiled in a study of T cell responses to AZD1222 COVID-19 vaccine (dated by TCRdb to the early 2020s). About the investigation overall: Because spike-specific TCR depth and breadth did not differ between the two schedules, AZD1222 recipients who got a second dose at roughly 4 weeks were pooled with those who got a second dose at roughly 12 weeks. Enrollment into the trials was organized by age into subgroups of 18-55, 56-69 and 70-plus years, and those subgroups contained roughly 150, 30 and 60 TCR-sequenced participants, respectively. A total of under 250 trial participants underwent TCR sequencing, of whom roughly 210 had received two doses of AZD1222 and about 25 had received two doses of the MenACWY control vaccine.

In the case of this clone: Its antigen is still unknown. It has no much larger one-base neighbor in the sample; base qualities were not kept. This sample also contains other DNA sequences that code for the same CDR3.

The meaning of the sample's time point label: baseline before first vaccination. The vaccinee samples were drawn from two UK trials, COV001 and COV002, one of which was a single-blind randomized controlled phase 2/3 trial testing AZD1222 (ChAdOx1 nCoV-19) in healthy adults. For TCRbeta chain sequencing, PBMC samples were collected from trial participants at day 0 and at day 28 after the second dose. The junction carries 5 bases between V and J, which are trimmed by 1 base and 4 bases respectively. The CDR3 contains 12 residues, cysteine and phenylalanine counted. Only the CDR3 DNA is retained, 36 bases long and in frame from the first base. The germline V gene specifies SGHRS as CDR1 and YFSETQ as CDR2. General findings and caveats noted by the study authors: Reportedly, almost half of the unique spike-specific TCRs recognized epitopes lying outside the regions that are mutated in the B.1.351 and B.1.1.7 variants. Spike-specific TCR breadth and depth rose significantly after two AZD1222 doses compared with day 0 and with MenACWY recipients. In the small 56-69-year group, the increase in depth fell short of significance, most likely because of low power. Participants were mostly white British, with more females than males. The authors suggested clonal diversity may have been underestimated. Conclusions about previously exposed vaccinees are limited, since just 5 or 6 AZD1222 recipients were seropositive for SARS-CoV-2 at baseline. Because no day 14 peak-response samples were available, the repertoires could be characterized only after the peak T cell response. The whole spike protein was spanned by vaccine-associated CD4 TCRs, and dominant responses were seen in regions 160-218 and 743-854.

The CDR3 regions of human TCRbeta chains were analyzed by immunosequencing. The study's own analysis went as follows. TCRs in the repertoires were compared against a reference library of SARS-CoV-2-specific TCRs that had been generated with the MIRA antigen-specificity platform. Breadth was defined as the fraction of unique TCRs that were SARS-CoV-2-associated, and depth was defined as the fraction of total T cells that were SARS-CoV-2-associated. Using the MIRA data, each spike-specific TCR was mapped to the spike region that the TCR reacts to and placed in a CD4 or CD8 class. Log10-transformed breadth and depth values were compared by one-way ANOVA with Sidak's multiple comparisons tests. This immuneACCESS table, as held by TCRdb, lists in-frame sequences with V and J called but not all clones. Of the missing ones, under half trace to an unresolved V gene in checked studies; the others have no known cause. For V, J and clone size, that table is used; D and trimming come from the DNA. Within this sample are 150,000 or so clones, with over 85% of them counted one time only. Of the sample, about 20% is held by the ten largest clones.

The V and J genes are TRBV5-1 and TRBJ2-5, with the D gene not clear enough to name. This clonotype was obtained from an adult in good health. The sequencing here drew on peripheral blood, taken on day 0 of AZD1222 vaccination. The CDR3 region reads CASSLQGETQYF. The DNA sequence is given as TGCGCCAGCAGCTTGCAAGGAGAGACCCAGTACTTC. Outside the CDR3, residues come from the reference TRBV5-1 and TRBJ2-5 proteins, so the full variable domain is: KAGVTQTPRYLIKTRGQQVTLSCSPISGHRSVSWYQQTPGQGLQFLFEYFSETQRNKGNFPGRFSGRQFSNSRSEMNVSTLELGDSALYLCASSLQGETQYFGPGTRLLVL.